This T cell receptor beta chain was captured by sequencing in a study of blood T cell repertoires in COVID-19. On the study more broadly: Samples came from the United States, Italy and Spain, spanning acute and convalescent COVID-19. T cells, B-cell-depleted T cells, or PBMCs supplied cDNA or gDNA.

The table lists this clone with a few counts. Original handling: Nucleated cell counts were estimated from reference gene primer amplification. Here immunoSEQ multiplex PCR was the method, and the copy in TCRdb shows in-frame clones only, minus some. For V, J and clone size, that table is used; D and trimming come from the DNA. Among 250,000 to 350,000 clones, 80% to 90% were seen once, and the ten largest hold under 6.5%. This receptor was obtained from a man aged 18 to 29 who had recovered from COVID-19. Sequenced input: peripheral blood.

The CDR3 loop reads CASSSPGQGLTEAFF. In DNA form, the CDR3 reads TGTGCCAGCAGCTCTCCGGGACAGGGTCTCACTGAAGCTTTCTTT. The chain joins TRBV28 to TRBJ1-1; 9 bases align to TRBD1. The CDR3 loop spans 15 amino acids. J lost 4 bases, V lost 6 bases, and 9 bases had no gene match. Germline CDR1 is MDHEN and CDR2 is SYDVKM.